The rows below give T cell receptor beta chains drawn from one sample of a study of T-cell reconstitution after alpha-beta-depleted transplantation in children. MiXCR, run by TCRdb on the PCR reads, gives a single entry per CDR3 protein. The profile shows fewer than 550,000 distinct CDR3 sequences, roughly a tenth of them singletons. The sequenced sample was PBMCs, obtained before TCRalphabeta/CD19-depleted stem cell transplant. All receptors come from a child aged 2-15 years with inherited bone marrow failure, due to receive a stem cell transplant. Each CDR3 is given with its conserved first and last residue. A D gene is named only where the DNA matches it firmly. The size field is filled for only some rows; it gives once, few, many or a size class.

j_gene	v_gene	d_gene	abundance	CDR3aa	CDR3nt
TRBJ2-7	TRBV9	TRBD2	many	CASSAPGTSYEQYF	TGTGCCAGCAGCGCCCCAGGGACTAGCTACGAGCAGTACTTC
TRBJ2-7	TRBV1	NA	NA	CTSSQGRGYEQYF	TGCACCAGCAGCCAAGGGCGGGGCTACGAGCAGTACTTC
TRBJ2-3	TRBV20-1	TRBD1	many	CSATGTYTTDTQYF	TGCAGTGCGACAGGGACCTACACCACAGATACGCAGTATTTT
TRBJ2-7	TRBV6-2/TRBV6-3	TRBD2	few	CASSYSRLADLSEQYF	TGTGCCAGCAGTTATTCCAGACTAGCGGACCTTTCCGAGCAGTACTTC
TRBJ1-2	TRBV28	TRBD1	NA	CASTLRDRPYYGYTF	TGTGCCAGCACCCTCAGGGACAGGCCCTACTATGGCTACACCTTC
TRBJ2-5	TRBV7-6	NA	NA	CASSLGVGEPQQETQYF	TGTGCCAGCAGCTTAGGGGTGGGGGAACCTCAACAAGAGACCCAGTACTTC
TRBJ2-1	TRBV19	TRBD2	NA	CASEAGAFYNEQFF	TGTGCCAGTGAAGCGGGAGCGTTCTACAATGAGCAGTTCTTC
TRBJ1-5	TRBV28	NA	few	CASSLFGPGNQPQHF	TGTGCCAGCAGTTTATTTGGGCCAGGGAATCAGCCCCAGCATTTT
TRBJ2-3	TRBV5-4	TRBD2	few	CASSPGTSVTQYF	TGTGCCAGCAGCCCCGGGACTAGCGTTACGCAGTATTTT
TRBJ2-1	TRBV4-3	TRBD2	many	CASSQGPGLADNEQFF	TGCGCCAGCAGCCAAGGTCCGGGACTAGCCGACAATGAGCAGTTCTTC
TRBJ2-1	TRBV6-1	NA	NA	CASSERALTYNEQFF	TGTGCCAGCAGTGAGAGAGCGCTCACCTACAATGAGCAGTTCTTC
TRBJ2-7	TRBV20-1	TRBD1	NA	CSAVDRAYEQYF	TGCAGTGCTGTCGACAGGGCCTACGAGCAGTACTTC
TRBJ1-5	TRBV3-1	TRBD1	many	CASSRGTASNQPQHF	TGTGCCAGCAGCCGAGGGACAGCTAGCAATCAGCCCCAGCATTTT
TRBJ1-1	TRBV10-1	TRBD1	NA	CATRTGQNTEAFF	TGCGCCACCAGGACAGGCCAGAACACTGAAGCTTTCTTT
TRBJ2-7	TRBV7-9	NA	many	CASSFGRGIWYEQYF	TGTGCCAGCAGCTTCGGCAGGGGTATTTGGTACGAGCAGTACTTC
TRBJ2-3	TRBV4-3	NA	few	CASSQEGSGISTDTQYF	TGCGCCAGCAGCCAAGAAGGTTCCGGGATCAGCACAGATACGCAGTATTTT
TRBJ2-7	TRBV7-2	NA	few	CASSLGVGTEQYF	TGTGCCAGCAGCTTAGGTGTCGGGACCGAGCAGTACTTC
TRBJ2-1	TRBV19	NA	few	CASTRKGAYNEQFF	TGTGCCAGTACTAGGAAGGGGGCCTACAATGAGCAGTTCTTC
TRBJ2-1	TRBV21-1	NA	few	CASKPHRDSYNEQFF	TGTGCCAGCAAACCCCACCGGGACTCGTACAATGAGCAGTTCTTC
TRBJ2-5	TRBV20-1	NA	NA	CSARDRPPRRQETQYF	TGCAGTGCTAGAGATCGTCCCCCACGGCGCCAAGAGACCCAGTACTTC
TRBJ2-1	TRBV3-1	TRBD2	NA	CASSQFSGTSGNLRDEQFF	TGTGCCAGCAGCCAATTCTCCGGGACTAGCGGGAATTTACGCGATGAGCAGTTCTTC
TRBJ1-5	TRBV12-3/TRBV12-4	TRBD1	many	CASSLSGTVDQPQHF	TGTGCCAGCAGTTTAAGCGGGACAGTTGATCAGCCCCAGCATTTT
TRBJ2-1	TRBV4-3	TRBD1	few	CASSQDPGEGAFWQFF	TGCGCCAGCAGCCAAGATCCAGGAGAGGGGGCTTTTTGGCAGTTCTTC
TRBJ1-1	TRBV7-8	TRBD1	few	CASSVSGTAPMNTEAFF	TGTGCCAGCAGCGTATCGGGGACAGCGCCTATGAACACTGAAGCTTTCTTT
TRBJ2-3	TRBV18	TRBD2	NA	CASSPGLDVSDTQYF	TGTGCCAGCTCACCGGGACTAGATGTATCAGATACGCAGTATTTT
TRBJ2-3	TRBV12-3/TRBV12-4	NA	many	CASNRGPTDTQYF	TGTGCCAGCAACCGCGGACCCACAGATACGCAGTATTTT
TRBJ2-5	TRBV6-2/TRBV6-3	TRBD2	many	CASSPGLAENQETQYF	TGTGCCAGCAGTCCAGGACTAGCGGAAAACCAAGAGACCCAGTACTTC
TRBJ2-2	TRBV30	NA	many	CAWMGRGTGELFF	TGTGCCTGGATGGGCAGGGGCACCGGGGAGCTGTTTTTT
TRBJ1-3	TRBV9	NA	many	CASSGRDSGNTIYF	TGTGCCAGCAGCGGCAGGGACTCTGGAAACACCATATATTTT
TRBJ2-6	TRBV4-3	NA	many	CASGRGYSSGANVLTF	TGCGCCAGCGGCCGAGGCTACAGCTCTGGGGCCAACGTCCTGACTTTC
TRBJ2-7	TRBV15	NA	many	CATSRDLSWRYEQYF	TGTGCCACCAGCAGAGATCTCAGCTGGCGCTACGAGCAGTACTTC
TRBJ2-2	TRBV6-5	NA	many	CASSYAGAGELFF	TGTGCCAGCAGTTACGCGGGTGCCGGGGAGCTGTTTTTT
TRBJ2-1	TRBV5-1	TRBD2	many	CASSPRGVAGAPIYYNEQFF	TGCGCCAGCAGCCCTCGAGGTGTAGCGGGAGCCCCAATTTATTACAATGAGCAGTTCTTC